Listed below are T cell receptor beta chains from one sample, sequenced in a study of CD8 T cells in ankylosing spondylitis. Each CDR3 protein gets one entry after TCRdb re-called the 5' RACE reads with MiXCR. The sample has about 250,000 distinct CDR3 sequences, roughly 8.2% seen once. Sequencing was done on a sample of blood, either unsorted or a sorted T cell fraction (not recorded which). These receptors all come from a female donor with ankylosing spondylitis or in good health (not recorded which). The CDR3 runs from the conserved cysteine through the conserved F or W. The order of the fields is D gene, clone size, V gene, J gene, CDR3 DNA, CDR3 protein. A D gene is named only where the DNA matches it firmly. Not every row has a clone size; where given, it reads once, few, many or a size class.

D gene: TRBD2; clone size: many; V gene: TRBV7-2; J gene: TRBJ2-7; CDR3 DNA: TGTGCCAGCAGCCCGACTAGCGGGAGAACTAGGTCCTACGAGCAGTACTTC; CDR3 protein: CASSPTSGRTRSYEQYF
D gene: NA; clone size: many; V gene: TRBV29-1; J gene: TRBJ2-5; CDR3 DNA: TGCAGCGTTGGACTGGTCCAAGAGACCCAGTACTTC; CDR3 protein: CSVGLVQETQYF
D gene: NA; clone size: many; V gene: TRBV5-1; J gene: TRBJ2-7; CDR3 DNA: TGCGCCAGCAGCACCGGGGGCGGTACCTACGAGCAGTACTTC; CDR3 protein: CASSTGGGTYEQYF
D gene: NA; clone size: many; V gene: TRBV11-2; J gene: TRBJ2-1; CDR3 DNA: TGTGCCAGCAGCTTAAGGGTGACCTCCTACAATGAGCAGTTCTTC; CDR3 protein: CASSLRVTSYNEQFF
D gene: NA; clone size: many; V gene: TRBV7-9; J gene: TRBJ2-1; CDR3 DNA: TGTGCCAGCAGCTTAGAGGACAGTTACAATGAGCAGTTCTTC; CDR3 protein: CASSLEDSYNEQFF
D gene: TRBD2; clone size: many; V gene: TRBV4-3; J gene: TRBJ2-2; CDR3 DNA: TGCGCCAGCAGCCATCCCCGTGAGCGGGAGGTCGAGAACACCGGGGAGCTGTTTTTT; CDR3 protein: CASSHPREREVENTGELFF
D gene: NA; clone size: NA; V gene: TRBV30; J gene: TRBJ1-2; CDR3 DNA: TGTGCCTGGAGTTTGGGGAGTCTTGGCTACACCTTC; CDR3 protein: CAWSLGSLGYTF
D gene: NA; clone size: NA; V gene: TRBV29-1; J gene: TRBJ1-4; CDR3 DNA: TGCAGCGTTGGGAACAATGGGAGTGAAAAACTGTTTTTT; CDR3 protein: CSVGNNGSEKLFF
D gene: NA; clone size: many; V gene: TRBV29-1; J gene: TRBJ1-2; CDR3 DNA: TGCAGCGTTGTGACAGGCTACCTAACTATGTCGGGCTACACCTTC; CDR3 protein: CSVVTGYLTMSGYTF
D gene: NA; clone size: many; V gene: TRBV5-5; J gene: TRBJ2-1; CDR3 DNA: TGTGCCAGCAGCTTGGGGGTGGTTGGGACCTACAATGAGCAGTTCTTC; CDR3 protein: CASSLGVVGTYNEQFF
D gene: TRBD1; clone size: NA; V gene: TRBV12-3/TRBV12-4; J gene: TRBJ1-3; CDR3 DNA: TGTGCCAGCACCCGAAGACAGGGGCTAGGAAACACCATATATTTT; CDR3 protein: CASTRRQGLGNTIYF
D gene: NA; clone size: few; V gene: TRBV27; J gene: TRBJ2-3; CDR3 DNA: TGTGCCAGCAGGCCGACTAGCTCGGAGTACAGGGCGCAGTATTTT; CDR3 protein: CASRPTSSEYRAQYF
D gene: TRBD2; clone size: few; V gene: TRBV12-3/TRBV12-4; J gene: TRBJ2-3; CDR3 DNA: TGTGCCAGCAGTTTAGTCACGGGAGGGAGCACAGATACGCAGTATTTT; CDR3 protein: CASSLVTGGSTDTQYF
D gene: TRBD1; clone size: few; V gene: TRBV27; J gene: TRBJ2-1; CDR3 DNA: TGTGCCAGCAGTGCCCGGGACAGGTATGGGAATGAGCAGTTCTTC; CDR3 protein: CASSARDRYGNEQFF
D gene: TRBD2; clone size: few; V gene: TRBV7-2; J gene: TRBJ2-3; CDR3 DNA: TGTGCCAGCAGCCTCGGGACTAGCGTAAATACGCAGTATTTT; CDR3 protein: CASSLGTSVNTQYF
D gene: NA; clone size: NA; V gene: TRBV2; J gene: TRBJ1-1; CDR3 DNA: TGTGCCAGCAGGGTGGGTAAGGGGTCGGACACTGAAGCTTTCTTT; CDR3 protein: CASRVGKGSDTEAFF
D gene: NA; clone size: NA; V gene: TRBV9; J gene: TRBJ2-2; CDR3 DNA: TGTGCCAGCAGCGAGGGGGTTAGGCCGAACACCGGGGAGCTGTTTTTT; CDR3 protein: CASSEGVRPNTGELFF
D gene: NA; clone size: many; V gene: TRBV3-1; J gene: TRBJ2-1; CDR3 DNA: TGTGCCAGCAGCCCGAGGGGGGTTTCCTACAATGAGCAGTTCTTC; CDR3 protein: CASSPRGVSYNEQFF
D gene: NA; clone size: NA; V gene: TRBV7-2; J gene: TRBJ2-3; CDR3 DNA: TGTGCCAGCAGCTTATTACCCTACACAGATACGCAGTATTTT; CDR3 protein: CASSLLPYTDTQYF
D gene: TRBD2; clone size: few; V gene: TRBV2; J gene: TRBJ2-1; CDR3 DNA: TGTGCCAGCACACGCACTAGCGGGGCGCCGAGCTCCTACAATGAGCAGTTCTTC; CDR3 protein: CASTRTSGAPSSYNEQFF
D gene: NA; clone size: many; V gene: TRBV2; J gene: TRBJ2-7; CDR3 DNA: TGTGCCAGCAGTGATGGGGGGTCCTACGAGCAGTACTTC; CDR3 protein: CASSDGGSYEQYF
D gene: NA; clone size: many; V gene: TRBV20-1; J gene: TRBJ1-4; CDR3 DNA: TGCAGTGCTAGGAGGTTGGTTAATGAAAAACTGTTTTTT; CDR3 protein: CSARRLVNEKLFF
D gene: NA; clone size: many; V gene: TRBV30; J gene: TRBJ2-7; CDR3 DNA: TGTGCCTGGAGTCGGGACTCCTACGAGCAGTACTTC; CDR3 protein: CAWSRDSYEQYF
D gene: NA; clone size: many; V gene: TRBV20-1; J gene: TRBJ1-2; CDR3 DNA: TGCAGTGCTAGTATGGGCAGGGATTATGGCTACACCTTC; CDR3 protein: CSASMGRDYGYTF
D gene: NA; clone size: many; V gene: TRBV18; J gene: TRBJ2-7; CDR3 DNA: TGTGCCAGCTCAGGGACACCGACGAGCTCCTACGAGCAGTACTTC; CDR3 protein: CASSGTPTSSYEQYF
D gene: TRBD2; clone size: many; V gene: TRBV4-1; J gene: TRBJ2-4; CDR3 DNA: TGCGCCAGCAGCCCCGTTCTGGCAGGGCAATGGGGACTAGCGGCCAAAAACATTCAGTACTTC; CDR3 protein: CASSPVLAGQWGLAAKNIQYF
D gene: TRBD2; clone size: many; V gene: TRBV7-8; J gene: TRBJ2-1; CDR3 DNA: TGTGCCAGCAGCTTAAGACTAGCGGGAATGTCCTACAATGAGCAGTTCTTC; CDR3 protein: CASSLRLAGMSYNEQFF
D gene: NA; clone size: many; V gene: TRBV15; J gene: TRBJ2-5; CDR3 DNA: TGTGCCACCAGCAGAGGGGAGACCCAGTACTTC; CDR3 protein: CATSRGETQYF
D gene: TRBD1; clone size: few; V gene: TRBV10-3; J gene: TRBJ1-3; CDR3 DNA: TGTGCCTCCACAGGGGACACCCGTGTCAGCCAGACTCTGGATTACACCATATATTTT; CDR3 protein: CASTGDTRVSQTLDYTIYF
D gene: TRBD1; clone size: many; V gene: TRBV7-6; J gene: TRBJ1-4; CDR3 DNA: TGTGCCAGCAGCTCAACAGGGGGCGGAGGGGGTGAAAAACTGTTTTTT; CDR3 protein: CASSSTGGGGGEKLFF
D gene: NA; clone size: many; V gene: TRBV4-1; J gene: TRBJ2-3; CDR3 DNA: TGCGCCAGCAGCCAAGAACTAGCTTATACGCAGTATTTT; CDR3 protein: CASSQELAYTQYF
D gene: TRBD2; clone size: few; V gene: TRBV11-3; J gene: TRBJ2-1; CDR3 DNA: TGTGCCAGCAGTAGGGATTGGGGCGGGAGCAATGAGCAGTTCTTC; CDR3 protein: CASSRDWGGSNEQFF
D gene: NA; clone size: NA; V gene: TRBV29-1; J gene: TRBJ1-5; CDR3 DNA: TGCAGCGCGGGGGAGGCGGATCAGCCCCAGCATTTT; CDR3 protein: CSAGEADQPQHF
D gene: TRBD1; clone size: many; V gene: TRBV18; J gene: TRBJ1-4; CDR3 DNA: TGTGCCAGCTCACCGGGGGACAGAGTTAATGAAAAACTGTTTTTT; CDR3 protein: CASSPGDRVNEKLFF
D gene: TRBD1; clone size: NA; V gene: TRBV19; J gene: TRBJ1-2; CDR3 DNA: TGTGCCAGTAGGCAACAGGGGGCTCATGGCTACACCTTC; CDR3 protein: CASRQQGAHGYTF
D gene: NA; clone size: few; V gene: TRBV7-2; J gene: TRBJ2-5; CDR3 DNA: TGTGCCAGCAGCTTAGTGGGCCCCCAAGGGGGAGAGACCCAGTACTTC; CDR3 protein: CASSLVGPQGGETQYF
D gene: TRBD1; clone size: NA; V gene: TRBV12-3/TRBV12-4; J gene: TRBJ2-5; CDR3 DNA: TGTGCCAGCAGTCCGTGGACAGGGGGCGCGGAGACCCAGTACTTC; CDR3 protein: CASSPWTGGAETQYF
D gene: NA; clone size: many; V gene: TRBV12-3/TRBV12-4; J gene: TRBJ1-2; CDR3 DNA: TGTGCCAGCAGCCGGGGACATTCAAACTATGGCTACACCTTC; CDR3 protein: CASSRGHSNYGYTF
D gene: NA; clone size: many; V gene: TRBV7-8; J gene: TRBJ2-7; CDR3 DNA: TGTGCCAGCAGCTTAGGAGGAACCTTACCGGGGAACGAGCAGTACTTC; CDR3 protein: CASSLGGTLPGNEQYF
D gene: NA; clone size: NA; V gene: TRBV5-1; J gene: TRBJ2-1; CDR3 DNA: TGCGCCAGCAGCGCCGGGATAGGGGCGACACCTGAGCAGTTCTTC; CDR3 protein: CASSAGIGATPEQFF
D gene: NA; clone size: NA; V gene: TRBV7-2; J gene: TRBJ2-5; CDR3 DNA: TGTGCCAGCAGCTTAGCGACCGGGAACCAAGAGACCCAGTACTTC; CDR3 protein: CASSLATGNQETQYF
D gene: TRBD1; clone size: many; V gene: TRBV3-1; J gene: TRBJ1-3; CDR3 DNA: TGTGCCAGCAGCCAACTCCGGGACAGGGGCAACACCATATATTTT; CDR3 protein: CASSQLRDRGNTIYF
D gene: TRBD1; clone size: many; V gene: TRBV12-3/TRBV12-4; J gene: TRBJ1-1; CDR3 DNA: TGTGCCAGCAGGCGCCAAGGGGGCGGTACTGAAGCTTTCTTT; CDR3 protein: CASRRQGGGTEAFF
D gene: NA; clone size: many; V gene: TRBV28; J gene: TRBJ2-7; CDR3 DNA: TGTGCCAGCAGTCCAAACCGGCTGGGAGGCTACGAGCAGTACTTC; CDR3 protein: CASSPNRLGGYEQYF
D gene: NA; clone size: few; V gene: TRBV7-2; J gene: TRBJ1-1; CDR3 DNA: TGTGCCAGCAGCTTACCCCGGGGCATGAACACTGAAGCTTTCTTT; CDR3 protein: CASSLPRGMNTEAFF
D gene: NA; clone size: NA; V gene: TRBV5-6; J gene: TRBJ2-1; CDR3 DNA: TGTGCCAGCAGCTTGGCGGGCTCATGGGAGCAGTTCTTC; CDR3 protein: CASSLAGSWEQFF
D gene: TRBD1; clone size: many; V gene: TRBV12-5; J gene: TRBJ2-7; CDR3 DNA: TGTGCTAGTGGTTTGACCTCGACAGGGGGCTTGAACGAGCAGTACTTC; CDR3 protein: CASGLTSTGGLNEQYF
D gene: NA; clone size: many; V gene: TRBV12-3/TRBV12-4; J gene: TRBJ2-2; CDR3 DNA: TGTGCCAGCAGTTCCCTGGGGGGAGCGAACACCGGGGAGCTGTTTTTT; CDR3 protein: CASSSLGGANTGELFF